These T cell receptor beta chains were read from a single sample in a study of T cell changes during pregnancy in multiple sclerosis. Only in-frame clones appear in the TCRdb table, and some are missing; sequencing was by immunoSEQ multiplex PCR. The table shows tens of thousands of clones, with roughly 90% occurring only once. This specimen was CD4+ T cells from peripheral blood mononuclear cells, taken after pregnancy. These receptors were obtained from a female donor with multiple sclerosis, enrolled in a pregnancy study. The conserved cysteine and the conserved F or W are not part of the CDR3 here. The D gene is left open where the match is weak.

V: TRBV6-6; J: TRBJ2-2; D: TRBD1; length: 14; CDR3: ASSPPGQGRTGELF
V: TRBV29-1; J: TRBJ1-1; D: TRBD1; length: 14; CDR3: SVVGTGGPWNTEAF
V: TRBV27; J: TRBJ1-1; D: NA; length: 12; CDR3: ASSPSWGDPEAF
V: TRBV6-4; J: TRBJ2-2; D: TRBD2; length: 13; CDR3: ASSMTSGTAGELF
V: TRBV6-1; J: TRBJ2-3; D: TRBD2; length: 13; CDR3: ASSGLSGGTDTQY
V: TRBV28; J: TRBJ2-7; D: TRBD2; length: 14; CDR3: ASSPVTSGTRYEQY
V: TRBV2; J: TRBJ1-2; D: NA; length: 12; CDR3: ASRRTLEDYGYT
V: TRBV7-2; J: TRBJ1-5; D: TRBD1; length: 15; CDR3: ASSPWTGAGSNQPQH
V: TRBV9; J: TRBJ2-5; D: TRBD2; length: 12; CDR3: ASSFGLAIETQY
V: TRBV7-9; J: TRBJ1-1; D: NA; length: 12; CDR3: ASSPGQPPFEAF
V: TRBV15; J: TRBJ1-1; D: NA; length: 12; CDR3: ATSRMGGGTEAF
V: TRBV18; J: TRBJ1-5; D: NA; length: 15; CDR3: ASSPPRSQGSNQPQH
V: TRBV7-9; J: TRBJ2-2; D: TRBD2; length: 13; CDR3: ASSSPGLGFRELF
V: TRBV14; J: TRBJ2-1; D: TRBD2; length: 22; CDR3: ASSQESRLAGAPIHPPLYNEQF
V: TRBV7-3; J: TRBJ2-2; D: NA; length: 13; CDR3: ASSLWQGQGGELF
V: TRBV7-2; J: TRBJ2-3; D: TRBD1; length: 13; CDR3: ASSLIQGVADTQY
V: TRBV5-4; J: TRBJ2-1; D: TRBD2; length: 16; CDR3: ASSLGLAGVFPYNEQF
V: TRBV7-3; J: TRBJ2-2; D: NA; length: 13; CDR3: ASSVTGPSTGELF
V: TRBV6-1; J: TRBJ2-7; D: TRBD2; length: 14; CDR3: ASSEYPTWRESEQY
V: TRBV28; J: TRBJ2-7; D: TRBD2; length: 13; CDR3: ASGSAGVPVDEQY
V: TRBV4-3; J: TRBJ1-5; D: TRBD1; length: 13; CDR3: ASSQDRDSNQPQH
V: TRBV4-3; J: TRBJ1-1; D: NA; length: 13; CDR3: ASSQDRSRGTEAF
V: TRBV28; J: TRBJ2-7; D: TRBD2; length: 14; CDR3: ASSLSSGRGNYEQY
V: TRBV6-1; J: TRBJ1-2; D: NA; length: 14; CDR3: ASSEAIQAGGYGYT